This TCR beta chain was found in a study of shared clonotypes between healthy human individuals. Study-wide points: Sequencing of the sorted subsets was shown by rarefaction to be incomplete despite large depth. Estimated richness values were generally larger in naive subsets than in memory subsets.

The V gene's germline CDR1 is SEHNR and CDR2 FQNEAQ (reference sequence). The CDR3 consists of 15 residues. V lost 4 bases, J lost 6 bases, and 15 bases lay in between. Replicate PCRs from sorted subsets contained approximately 200 ng DNA, which is 30,000 to 35,000 T cell genomes. The data were produced by immunoSEQ multiplex PCR, yet TCRdb's version contains in-frame clones alone and is incomplete. Of roughly 850,000 clones listed, 95% to 97% are singletons. Naive CD8 cells, CD45RO-negative and positively selected for CCR7, excluded terminally differentiated effector memory CD45RA+ cells. Donors were healthy HIV-negative adults without recently reported acute infections or vaccinations. In the case of this clone: The antigen is undetermined.

This TCR was recovered from a man younger than 40 in good health. The sequencing sample was made of naive CD8+ T cells sorted from blood. This chain connects TRBV7-9 to TRBJ1-4; tentatively, D is TRBD1 (5 bases). DNA of the CDR3: TGTGCCAGCAGCTCAGCGGGGCGGGCGGATGAAAAACTGTTTTTT. Its protein is CASSSAGRADEKLFF.